The rows below give T cell receptor beta chains drawn from one sample of a study of blood T cell repertoires in COVID-19. Sequenced by immunoSEQ multiplex PCR; TCRdb stores in-frame clones only, minus some. The sample lists under 250,000 clones, roughly 80% occurring once. Material: peripheral blood. These receptors were taken from a woman in her seventies with acute or convalescent COVID-19. CDR3s leave out the opening cysteine and the closing phenylalanine or tryptophan. Fields, in order: V gene, J gene, CDR3 protein.

TRBV18	TRBJ1-5	ASSQPGGNQPQH
TRBV7-3	TRBJ2-3	ASSSARTSDTQY
TRBV5-5	TRBJ2-7	ASSFSQENTYEQY
TRBV9	TRBJ1-1	ASSASGAYTEAF
TRBV5-1	TRBJ2-2	ASSPWGTVAGELF
TRBV30	TRBJ1-6	AWNPTVTDSPLH
TRBV3-1/TRBV3-2	TRBJ1-1	ASSQSTGTTEAF
TRBV29-1	TRBJ2-2	SVVWGGDRELF
TRBV6-5	TRBJ2-3	ASILAGGLADTQY
TRBV10-3	TRBJ1-1	AISESRGLNTEAF
TRBV2	TRBJ2-1	ASSEGLGRDEQF
TRBV24-1	TRBJ2-1	ATSDSFPGLAGPSYNEQF
TRBV5-1	TRBJ2-5	ASSPGTKETQY
TRBV20-1	TRBJ2-7	SAMRSYEQY
TRBV18	TRBJ2-3	ASSPPNLRAPDTQY
TRBV4-1	TRBJ1-2	ASSQLVGVGQGAVGYT
TRBV19	TRBJ2-7	ASRRTASYEQY